This TCR beta chain was found in a study of PD-L1 blockade in urothelial cancer. At the level of the study: Patients' histories included 0 to 3 prior chemotherapy regimens. Whole-study results and caveats: Below-median TCR clonality that was measured in pretreatment blood predicted better survival. The study found that durable-benefit patients expanded tumor-associated blood clones more at 3 weeks.

The data were produced by immunoSEQ multiplex PCR, yet TCRdb's version contains in-frame clones alone and is incomplete. This table has about 130,000 clones, roughly 86% appearing once. Documented time point: peripheral blood 6 weeks after treatment start. Locally advanced or metastatic urothelial carcinoma was diagnosed in the patients. Regarding this clone: Its cognate antigen is unknown. Other DNA sequences in the sample encode the same CDR3.

The source was PBMCs, collected around atezolizumab (anti-PD-L1) treatment. The clonotype comes from a man aged 45 to 65 with urothelial cancer.

CDR3 amino acids: CASSLDRGGYGYTF. CDR3 DNA: TGCGCCAGCAGCTTGGACAGGGGGGGATATGGCTACACCTTC. The chain joins TRBV5-1 to TRBJ1-2; 8 bases align to TRBD1. The CDR3 sequence is 14 residues long. V lost 0 bases and J lost 5; bases outside the gene matches: 3. Germline CDR1 SGHRS, CDR2 YFSETQ.